One and the same sample provided the 28 T cell receptor beta chains below, sequenced in a study of T cell repertoires in cytomegalovirus infection. TCRdb re-called the reads through MiXCR, storing one row per CDR3 protein. The sample shows under 30,000 distinct CDR3 sequences, around 21% of them seen only once. The antigens for these receptors are not known. Sequenced here: CD8+ T cells from cultured PBMCs, sampled from culture after CMV antigen stimulation. All receptors come from a human donor in good health (CMV status not recorded). Some clones in this sample may be carry-over from other donors' samples.

The sample holds a few counts of this clonotype. The chain employs TRBV7-9 and TRBJ2-2; a weak D match, TRBD1 (5 bases). V lost 3 bases and J lost 0, with 8 bases in between. Germline V gene data show CDR1 as SEHNR and CDR2 as FQNEAQ (reference sequence). The CDR3 length is 15 residues. The CDR3 loop reads CASSLDKTNTGELFF. The CDR3 DNA reads TGTGCCAGCAGCTTGGACAAAACGAACACCGGGGAGCTGTTTTTT. Complete variable domain (other parts from reference TRBV7-9 and TRBJ2-2): DTGVSQNPRHKITKRGQNVTFRCDPISEHNRLYWYRQTLGQGPEFLTYFQNEAQLEKSRLLSDRFSAERPKGSFSTLEIQRTEQGDSAMYLCASSLDKTNTGELFFGEGSRLTVL.

The chain recombines TRBV15 with TRBJ2-1; unclear D gene. Germline-derived CDR1 and CDR2 are LNHNV and YYDKDF (reference sequence). The CDR3 consists of 16 residues. Trimming pared 0 bases from V and 0 bases from J, leaving 9 bases between. The CDR3 DNA reads as TGTGCCACCAGCAGAGATCTCTGGAGCTCCTACAATGAGCAGTTCTTC. Translated: CATSRDLWSSYNEQFF.

This clonotype was found a few times. This chain joins TRBV29-1 and TRBJ1-1; 7 bases are a match to TRBD1. The CDR3 runs to 13 residues. CDR1 is SQVTM, CDR2 ANQGSEA, per germline. V shed 6 bases and J 3 bases; nucleotides not matched to a gene: 7. CDR3 in amino acids: CSVYQGGYTEAFF. The CDR3, as DNA: TGCAGCGTGTACCAGGGGGGATACACTGAAGCTTTCTTT.

This rearrangement joins TRBV12-3 or TRBV12-4 to TRBJ2-7, with 8 nucleotides matching TRBD1. This CDR3 region has 14 residues. With V trimmed by 3 bases and J by 3 bases, 4 bases remained unmatched. The CDR3 region has the DNA TGTGCCAGCAGTTTTGGGACAGGTTTCTACGAGCAGTACTTC. This encodes CASSFGTGFYEQYF.

This clonotype has a handful of counts. The chain joins TRBV7-9 to TRBJ2-5; 7 bases agree with TRBD2. Trimming took 0 bases from V and 3 from J; bases not matched to a gene: 4. CDR1 SEHNR and CDR2 FQNEAQ come from the germline V gene (reference sequence). The length of the CDR3 is 15 residues. The DNA for the CDR3 is TGTGCCAGCAGCTTAGCGTCCAGCGGGGAAGAGACCCAGTACTTC. Translated: CASSLASSGEETQYF.

This clonotype was counted ten times or more. The chain is built from TRBV12-3 or TRBV12-4 and TRBJ2-7, with D hard to call. The CDR3 sequence is 13 residues long. Trimming took off 1 base at V and 1 base at J, with 5 bases between the two ends. CDR3 DNA: TGTGCCAGCAGTTTAGGGGTTTCCTACGAGCAGTACTTC. This translates into CASSLGVSYEQYF.

This clonotype was recorded a few times. In DNA form, the CDR3 reads TGTGCCAGCACCCAAAACGGACAGGGAAATTCACCCCTCCACTTT. Translating gives CASTQNGQGNSPLHF. V is TRBV9 and J is TRBJ1-6; the match to TRBD1 covers 8 bases. Looked up from germline, CDR1 is SGDLS and CDR2 is YYNGEE. This CDR3 is 15 amino acids long. Trimming at V came to 6 bases and at J to 7 bases, leaving 9 bases not matched to a gene. Full variable domain (rest looked up from reference TRBV9 and TRBJ1-6): DSGVTQTPKHLITATGQRVTLRCSPRSGDLSVYWYQQSLDQGLQFLIQYYNGEERAKGNILERFSAQQFPDLHSELNLSSLELGDSALYFCASTQNGQGNSPLHFGNGTRLTVT.

The chain is built from TRBV11-2 and TRBJ2-5; D uncertain. The germline V gene has CDR1 SGHAT and CDR2 FQNNGV. V shed 0 bases and J shed 2 bases, with 7 bases lying between them. The length of the CDR3 is 14 residues. CDR3 in DNA: TGTGCCAGCAGCTTAGATTACACACAAGAGACCCAGTACTTC. Its protein is CASSLDYTQETQYF.

The V and J genes are TRBV27 and TRBJ2-1, with TRBD2 identical over 11 bases. This CDR3 has 17 residues. Germline loops: CDR1 MNHEY, CDR2 SMNVEV (reference sequence). V shed 7 bases and J 0 bases; nucleotides not matched to a gene: 8. CDR3 amino acids: CASTPSGGFSSYNEQFF. The DNA of the CDR3 is TGTGCCAGCACTCCTAGCGGGGGGTTTAGCTCCTACAATGAGCAGTTCTTC.

This clonotype was observed at least ten times. The chain joins TRBV7-9 to TRBJ2-5; D is unresolved. This CDR3 is built from 16 residues. The V gene lost 5 bases and the J gene lost 1 base, with 17 bases spanning the gap. Germline values: CDR1 SEHNR, CDR2 FQNEAQ (reference sequence). CDR3: CASSKAPPQAQETQYF. As DNA, the CDR3 is TGTGCCAGCAGCAAAGCCCCCCCCCAGGCCCAAGAGACCCAGTACTTC.

This clonotype has more than one count but fewer than ten. V is TRBV3-1 and J is TRBJ2-1; the match to TRBD2 covers 9 bases. The germline V gene has CDR1 LGHDT and CDR2 YNNKEL (reference sequence). The CDR3 contains 17 residues. V trimming: 4 bases; J trimming: 2 bases; junction bases outside the gene matches: 9. The CDR3 here is CASSPMASGAAYNEQFF. Written as DNA, the CDR3 is TGTGCCAGCAGCCCAATGGCTAGCGGGGCGGCCTACAATGAGCAGTTCTTC.

This clonotype was detected only a few times. V gene TRBV6-1 combines with J gene TRBJ2-3, with 7 positions matching TRBD1. CDR3 length: 14 amino acids. J was trimmed by 0 bases and V by 6 bases; bases with no gene match: 3. Germline CDR1 and CDR2: MNHNS and SASEGT. The CDR3 reads CASRKGASTDTQYF. The CDR3 nucleotides are TGTGCCAGCAGGAAGGGGGCTAGCACAGATACGCAGTATTTT.

This rearrangement joins TRBV4-3 to TRBJ1-5, with D possibly TRBD1 on 5 matching bases. Trimming removed 0 bases at V and 4 bases at J, with 7 bases between. The CDR3 sequence is 14 residues long. Germline V gives CDR1 LGHNA, CDR2 YSLEER. CDR3 region: CASSQDGGNQPQHF. In nucleotides, the CDR3 is TGCGCCAGCAGCCAAGATGGGGGAAATCAGCCCCAGCATTTT.

This chain uses TRBV20-1 with TRBJ2-2; D gene uncertain. The germline CDR1 and CDR2 sequences are DFQATT and SNEGSKA (reference sequence). The CDR3 is made up of 15 amino acids. The V end was cut by 3 bases, the J end by 1 base, with 12 bases between. The CDR3 nucleotides are TGCAGTGCTAGGGTCGACTTCAAGAACACCGGGGAGCTGTTTTTT. As protein: CSARVDFKNTGELFF.

The rearrangement uses TRBV6-5 and TRBJ1-6; D uncertain. CDR1 is MNHEY, CDR2 SVGAGI, per germline. Trimming took off 6 bases at V and 0 bases at J, with 9 bases between the two ends. The CDR3 is 15 amino acids. CDR3 sequence reads: CASSLRSSYNSPLHF. DNA for the CDR3: TGTGCCAGCAGCCTACGCAGCTCCTATAATTCACCCCTCCACTTT.

This clonotype was recorded a few times. V is TRBV6-8 and J is TRBJ2-2, with D perhaps matching TRBD1 (7 bases). There are 16 residues in the CDR3. Germline CDR1 is MNHGY and CDR2 is SAAAGT. V gave up 7 bases and J gave up 0 bases, with 15 bases separating them. The CDR3 loop is CASTTQGGTNTGELFF. In DNA, the CDR3 is TGTGCCAGCACTACCCAGGGGGGAACGAACACCGGGGAGCTGTTTTTT.

The CDR3 region has the DNA TGTGCCAGCTCACCGCAATATCTTGCTAACTATGGCTACACCTTC. It translates to CASSPQYLANYGYTF. The chain is built from TRBV18 and TRBJ1-2; D is unresolved. This CDR3 is 15 amino acids long. Germline V lookup: CDR1 KGHSH, CDR2 LQKENI. The ends were cut back, 3 bases at V and 0 bases at J, with 11 bases in the middle.

The V and J genes are TRBV7-6 and TRBJ1-1; D uncertain. Trimming removed 5 bases at V and 1 base at J, with 8 bases between. The CDR3 spans 13 residues. Germline CDR1 and CDR2: SGHVS and FNYEAQ. The CDR3: CASSGLGNTEAFF. The CDR3 DNA reads TGTGCCAGCAGCGGCCTGGGGAACACTGAAGCTTTCTTT.

This clonotype was picked up a small number of times. V is TRBV7-3 and J is TRBJ2-1, with TRBD1 identical over 9 bases. This CDR3 comprises 15 residues. The V gene end was trimmed by 6 bases and the J gene end by 10 bases; junction bases not matched to a gene: 13. Germline CDR1 and CDR2: SGHTA and FQGTGA. DNA of the CDR3: TGTGCCAGCAGGCCGGCGGGACAGGGTCGTCAAGAGCAGTTCTTC. Its translation is CASRPAGQGRQEQFF. Looking up the rest from reference TRBV7-3 and TRBJ2-1 gives the full variable domain: GAGVSQTPSNKVTEKGKYVELRCDPISGHTALYWYRQSLGQGPEFLIYFQGTGAADDSGLPNDRFFAVRPEGSVSTLKIQRTERGDSAVYLCASRPAGQGRQEQFFGPGTRLTVL.

The table lists this clonotype with many counts. This chain joins TRBV6-2 or TRBV6-3 and TRBJ2-1; D remains unclear. Germline V gene data show CDR1 as MNHEY and CDR2 as SVGEGT. The CDR3 extends over 15 amino acids. V lost 2 bases, J lost 0 bases, and 8 bases lay in between. The DNA for the CDR3 is TGTGCCAGCAGTTACGAGGTGCCCTCCTACAATGAGCAGTTCTTC. Its protein is CASSYEVPSYNEQFF.

This chain connects TRBV7-8 to TRBJ1-2; a possible D gene is TRBD1 (5 bases). This CDR3 comprises 13 residues. CDR1 and CDR2 (germline): SGHVS, FQNEAQ. V shed 8 bases and J shed 7 bases, with 17 bases lying between them. The CDR3 loop is CASSGGGAVGYTF. The CDR3 DNA follows: TGTGCCAGCTCGGGGGGAGGGGCGGTTGGCTACACCTTC.

This clonotype was seen ten or more times. The CDR3 sequence is CASSHRGGSYEQYF. The CDR3 nucleotides read TGTGCCAGCAGTCACCGAGGCGGGTCCTACGAGCAGTACTTC. The chain combines TRBV28 with TRBJ2-7; possibly TRBD2 for D (5 bases). The V end lost 5 bases, the J end lost 1 base, and 12 bases lay between the germline ends. Germline CDR1 reads MDHEN; CDR2 reads SYDVKM. The CDR3 consists of 14 residues.

The V and J genes are TRBV7-9 and TRBJ1-1; D is ambiguous. Germline V gene lookup returns CDR1 SEHNR and CDR2 FQNEAQ (reference sequence). The CDR3 length is 14 residues. V was shortened by 2 bases and J by 5 bases, with 12 bases between the two germline ends. The CDR3 loop is CASSLLAGTTEAFF. DNA for the CDR3: TGTGCCAGCAGCTTACTGGCAGGAACGACTGAAGCTTTCTTT.

This clonotype was found many times. The chain links TRBV28 to TRBJ2-3; D not certain. The V end lost 6 bases, the J end lost 2 bases, and 9 bases lay between the germline ends. The CDR3 has 13 amino acids. The germline V gene has CDR1 MDHEN and CDR2 SYDVKM. The CDR3 DNA reads as TGTGCCAGCAGCCCTGCCCACACAGATACGCAGTATTTT. As protein: CASSPAHTDTQYF. Full variable domain (missing parts from reference TRBV28 and TRBJ2-3): DVKVTQSSRYLVKRTGEKVFLECVQDMDHENMFWYRQDPGLGLRLIYFSYDVKMKEKGDIPEGYSVSREKKERFSLILESASTNQTSMYLCASSPAHTDTQYFGPGTRLTVL.

The rearrangement uses TRBV12-3 or TRBV12-4 and TRBJ1-5; the D gene is possibly TRBD1 (5 bases). The length of the CDR3 is 15 residues. Trimming removed 5 bases from V and 2 bases from J, with 13 bases in between. CDR3 sequence: CASSPVVRGNQPQHF. The CDR3 region has the DNA TGTGCCAGCAGTCCTGTGGTCAGGGGCAATCAGCCCCAGCATTTT.

The sample holds a few counts of this clonotype. V is TRBV6-6 and J is TRBJ1-5, with D unresolved. The CDR3 runs 16 residues. Germline V gene data show CDR1 as MNHNY and CDR2 as SVGAGI (reference sequence). Deletions cut 0 bases from V and 4 bases from J, with 13 bases between. CDR3 sequence (DNA): TGTGCCAGCAGTTACTCGCCCACAGACGAGAATCAGCCCCAGCATTTT. It codes for CASSYSPTDENQPQHF.

This clonotype has a count of ten or more. V and J are TRBV7-2 and TRBJ2-3; the match to TRBD2 covers 11 bases. The CDR3 has 16 amino acids. Per germline, CDR1 SGHTA and CDR2 FQGNSA. With V trimmed by 2 bases and J by 5 bases, 6 bases remained unmatched. As DNA, the CDR3 is TGTGCCAGCAGCTTAAGACTAGCGGGGTTGGTAGATACGCAGTATTTT. It codes for CASSLRLAGLVDTQYF. Drawing the rest from reference TRBV7-2 and TRBJ2-3, the complete variable domain is GAGVSQSPSNKVTEKGKDVELRCDPISGHTALYWYRQSLGQGLEFLIYFQGNSAPDKSGLPSDRFSAERTGGSVSTLTIQRTQQEDSAVYLCASSLRLAGLVDTQYFGPGTRLTVL.

This clonotype was observed at least ten times. The chain links TRBV28 to TRBJ2-3; 15 positions agree with TRBD2. This CDR3 comprises 17 residues. Germline V gene sequence: CDR1 MDHEN, CDR2 SYDVKM. J lost 3 bases, V lost 3 bases, and 4 bases had no gene match. The CDR3 DNA follows: TGTGCCAGCAGTTTCGAGGGACTAGCGGGGGGAACAGATACGCAGTATTTT. As protein: CASSFEGLAGGTDTQYF.